Each of the 9 T cell receptor beta chains below was sequenced from the same sample in a study of blood T cell repertoires in COVID-19. Clones were sequenced by immunoSEQ multiplex PCR, and TCRdb holds only the in-frame ones, with some missing. Among 210,000 or so clones listed, roughly 86% were seen once. Specimen: peripheral blood. These receptors were collected from a woman in her forties or fifties with active or convalescent COVID-19.

The chain combines TRBV7-2 with TRBJ2-1; 11 nucleotides align to TRBD2. The CDR3 sequence is 17 residues long. Germline CDR1 SGHTA, CDR2 FQGNSA. The V and J ends lost 1 base and 8 bases, in that order; junction bases with no gene match: 10. For the CDR3, the DNA is TGTGCCAGCAGCTTAGGAGGTAGCGGGAGGGCCGGGCATGAGCAGTTCTTC. It specifies CASSLGGSGRAGHEQFF.

The rearrangement links TRBV29-1 to TRBJ1-2; D might be TRBD1 (5 bases). V shed 0 bases and J shed 3 bases, with 11 bases lying between them. The CDR3 has 14 amino acids. Germline CDR1 SQVTM, CDR2 ANQGSEA. CDR3 nucleotide sequence: TGCAGCGTTGAAGACCGAAAGGGGTACTATGGCTACACCTTC. It yields the protein CSVEDRKGYYGYTF.

There are a few counts of this clone. The V gene is TRBV5-6, the J gene TRBJ1-1, with D tentatively TRBD1 (6 bases). Germline V gene data show CDR1 as SGHDT and CDR2 as YYEEEE. The CDR3 contains 14 residues. Trimming left V 0 bases short and J 7 bases short, with 13 bases between. The CDR3 sequence is CASSLDLGAFEAFF. The CDR3 DNA follows: TGTGCCAGCAGCTTGGATCTGGGGGCGTTTGAAGCTTTCTTT.

V usage is TRBV7-2 and J usage is TRBJ1-5; the D gene is possibly TRBD1 (6 bases). Germline V gene lookup returns CDR1 SGHTA and CDR2 FQGNSA. V was cut by 5 bases and J by 4 bases, with 9 bases left in between. The CDR3 length is 13 residues. The CDR3 coding sequence is TGTGCCAGCAGCATCGACAGGAATCAGCCCCAGCATTTT. Translating it yields CASSIDRNQPQHF. The variable domain in full, with the rest retrieved from reference TRBV7-2 and TRBJ1-5, is GAGVSQSPSNKVTEKGKDVELRCDPISGHTALYWYRQSLGQGLEFLIYFQGNSAPDKSGLPSDRFSAERTGGSVSTLTIQRTQQEDSAVYLCASSIDRNQPQHFGDGTRLSIL.

V and J are TRBV11-2 and TRBJ2-4, with TRBD2 matching over 8 bases. V lost 2 bases to trimming and J lost 8 bases; unmatched junction nucleotides: 11. The germline gives CDR1 SGHAT, CDR2 FQNNGV. CDR3 length: 16 residues. CDR3 bases: TGTGCCAGCAGCTTAAGCCCATCGGGGGGGCAGGACATTCAGTACTTC. This translates into CASSLSPSGGQDIQYF. The full variable domain, its missing parts supplied by reference TRBV11-2 and TRBJ2-4, is EAGVAQSPRYKIIEKRQSVAFWCNPISGHATLYWYQQILGQGPKLLIQFQNNGVVDDSQLPKDRFSAERLKGVDSTLKIQPAKLEDSAVYLCASSLSPSGGQDIQYFGAGTRLSVL.

The rearrangement joins TRBV18 to TRBJ1-3, with D hard to call. CDR3 size: 15 residues. Germline V CDR1 and CDR2: KGHSH, LQKENI. V was cut by 2 bases and J by 3 bases, with 11 bases left in between. The CDR3 here is CASSPSGGIGNTIYF. CDR3 in DNA: TGTGCCAGCTCACCAAGTGGAGGGATTGGAAACACCATATATTTT.

There are a few counts of this clone. As DNA, the CDR3 is TGTGCCAGCAGTGAAGCCTACAGATCCAATCAGCCCCAGCATTTT. Its translation: CASSEAYRSNQPQHF. The V and J genes are TRBV2 and TRBJ1-5; no definite D call. CDR1 SNHLY and CDR2 FYNNEI come from the germline V gene. The CDR3 is 15 residues long. Trimming took 0 bases from V and 3 from J, leaving 9 bases between them.

V gene TRBV12-3 or TRBV12-4 combines with J gene TRBJ1-1; D unclear. The CDR3 contains 13 residues. Trimming shortened V by 1 base and J by 0 bases, and 3 bases separated the two germline ends. CDR3: CASSLDMNTEAFF. The CDR3 nucleotides read TGTGCCAGCAGTTTAGATATGAACACTGAAGCTTTCTTT.

The rearrangement uses TRBV5-1 and TRBJ2-7; D is perhaps TRBD2 (6 bases). Trimming took 5 bases from V and 7 from J, leaving 22 bases between them. The CDR3 is made up of 15 amino acids. CDR1 is SGHRS and CDR2 is YFSETQ in the germline V gene. The CDR3 DNA sequence: TGCGCCAGCAGTCTGGACGGCGGGGCCTTTCGGGAGCAGTACGTC. Its protein product is CASSLDGGAFREQYV.